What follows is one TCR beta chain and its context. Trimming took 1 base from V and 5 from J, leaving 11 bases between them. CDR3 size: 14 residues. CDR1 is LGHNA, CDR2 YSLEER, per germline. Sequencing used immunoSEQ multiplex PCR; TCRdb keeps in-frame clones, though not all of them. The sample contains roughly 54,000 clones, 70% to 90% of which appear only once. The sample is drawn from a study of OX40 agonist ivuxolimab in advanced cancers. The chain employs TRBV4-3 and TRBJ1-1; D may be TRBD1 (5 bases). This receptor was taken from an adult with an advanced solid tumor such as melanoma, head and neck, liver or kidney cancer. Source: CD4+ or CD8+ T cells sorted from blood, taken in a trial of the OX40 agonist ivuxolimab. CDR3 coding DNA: TGCGCCAGCAGCCAAGGTCCCCGGGGGACTGAAGCTTTCTTT. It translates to CASSQGPRGTEAFF.